The 23 T cell receptor beta chains listed next were all sequenced from one sample in a study of beta chain features in type 1 diabetes. Study findings and constraints: In all four CD4+ subsets, TCRB CDR3 length was significantly, moderately reduced in type 1 diabetes.

Sequencing targeted expressed TCRB transcripts, as all isolated RNA had been reverse transcribed. Profiling relied on immunoSEQ multiplex PCR, and the TCRdb table lists in-frame clones only, not all of them. The repertoire includes approximately 240,000 clones, 16% of them detected once, and approximately 0.086% sits in the top ten. Their antigens remain unidentified. The source material was naive CD4+ T cells from blood. Receptors originate from a man aged 25 to 40 with type 1 diabetes.

The chain links TRBV28 to TRBJ2-1; D not resolved. With 9 bases removed from V and 7 bases from J, the gap between germline ends came to 10 bases. The CDR3 has 11 amino acids. Germline CDR1 is MDHEN and CDR2 is SYDVKM. The CDR3 DNA is TGTGCCAGTCGCCTGGAGAATGAGCAGTTCTTC. Encoded protein: CASRLENEQFF.

V is TRBV29-1 and J is TRBJ2-4; the match to TRBD1 covers 11 bases. This CDR3 spans 14 amino acids. Trimming cost V 1 base and J 8 bases; bases outside gene matches: 4. CDR1 SQVTM and CDR2 ANQGSEA come from the germline V gene. CDR3 sequence (DNA): TGCAGCGTTGAAGTCGGGACAGGGGGTCACATTCAGTACTTC. Translating it yields CSVEVGTGGHIQYF.

This clone has more than one count but fewer than ten. The J gene is TRBJ2-5, the V gene TRBV7-9, with 10 bases matching TRBD2. Germline CDR1 is SEHNR and CDR2 is FQNEAQ (reference sequence). There are 14 residues in the CDR3. The V and J ends lost 5 bases and 5 bases, in that order; junction bases with no gene match: 5. Here the CDR3 DNA reads TGTGCCAGCAGCCCACCGGGACTAGCGGAGACCCAGTACTTC. Protein sequence: CASSPPGLAETQYF.

The chain has TRBV27 and TRBJ2-1, with 12 bases that match TRBD2. There are 15 residues in the CDR3. Germline V gives CDR1 MNHEY, CDR2 SMNVEV (reference sequence). The junction had 3 bases not matched to a gene; V was cut back by 7 bases and J by 2 bases. The CDR3 DNA follows: TGTGCCAGCACGGGACTAGCGGGTCCCTACAATGAGCAGTTCTTC. Translating gives CASTGLAGPYNEQFF.

This clone was counted a few times. This sample also contains other DNA sequences that code for the same CDR3. In DNA form, the CDR3 reads TGTGCCAGCAGCTTGGTTGGCCAAGAGACCCAGTACTTC. It translates to CASSLVGQETQYF. This chain connects TRBV5-6 to TRBJ2-5; no definite D call. CDR1 SGHDT and CDR2 YYEEEE come from the germline V gene. Deletions cut 0 bases from V and 1 base from J, with 4 bases between. The CDR3 runs 13 residues. Combining the CDR3 with reference TRBV5-6 and TRBJ2-5 gives the whole variable domain DAGVTQSPTHLIKTRGQQVTLRCSPKSGHDTVSWYQQALGQGPQFIFQYYEEEERQRGNFPDRFSGHQFPNYSSELNVNALLLGDSALYLCASSLVGQETQYFGPGTRLLVL.

The chain combines TRBV7-2 with TRBJ2-5; D not certain. V was trimmed by 1 base and J by 0 bases, leaving 3 bases between them. Germline CDR1 SGHTA, CDR2 FQGNSA. This CDR3 region has 13 residues. CDR3 DNA: TGTGCCAGCAGCTTAGTTTACCAAGAGACCCAGTACTTC. Translated, it gives CASSLVYQETQYF.

The chain recombines TRBV19 with TRBJ1-1, with 7 positions matching TRBD1. From germline, CDR1 is LNHDA and CDR2 SQIVND (reference sequence). J was trimmed by 2 bases and V by 5 bases; bases with no gene match: 5. This CDR3 contains 14 residues. The CDR3 coding sequence is TGTGCCAGTAGTTGGGACAGAATAAACACTGAAGCTTTCTTT. Amino acid sequence: CASSWDRINTEAFF.

This clone occurred a few times. The chain employs TRBV7-3 and TRBJ1-2; 9 bases match TRBD1. This CDR3 has 13 amino acids. Losses at the gene ends were 6 bases for V and 7 bases for J; bases not matched to a gene: 6. The V gene's germline CDR1 is SGHTA and CDR2 FQGTGA. CDR3 residues: CASRDGTGSGYTF. In DNA form, the CDR3 reads TGTGCCAGCAGAGACGGGACAGGGAGTGGCTACACCTTC.

This chain joins TRBV29-1 and TRBJ2-1; 7 bases fit TRBD2. V gave up 4 bases and J gave up 6 bases; unmatched junction bases: 9. Germline values: CDR1 SQVTM, CDR2 ANQGSEA. The CDR3 covers 14 residues. The CDR3 sequence is CSVVGGRGGNEQFF. In DNA, the CDR3 is TGCAGCGTTGTTGGTGGGAGGGGTGGCAATGAGCAGTTCTTC.

In this sample, this clone turned up a few times. This chain links TRBV29-1 with TRBJ2-3; 8 nucleotides match TRBD2. CDR3 size: 13 residues. V shed 3 bases and J 2 bases; nucleotides not matched to a gene: 1. The germline V gene has CDR1 SQVTM and CDR2 ANQGSEA. The CDR3 is CSVERGATDTQYF. DNA for the CDR3: TGCAGCGTTGAGCGGGGGGCCACAGATACGCAGTATTTT.

This clone appeared a few times. V is TRBV6-5 and J is TRBJ1-1; tentative D call: TRBD1 (5 bases). CDR1 is MNHEY and CDR2 is SVGAGI in the germline V gene. The CDR3 sequence is 14 residues long. V lost 7 bases, J lost 1 base, and 13 bases lay in between. DNA for the CDR3: TGTGCCAGCAACCACAGGAGGGAGAACACTGAAGCTTTCTTT. It is translated as CASNHRRENTEAFF.

This clone has only a few counts. The chain carries TRBV2 and TRBJ2-3; D remains unclear. CDR3 length: 12 residues. The germline V gene encodes CDR1 SNHLY and CDR2 FYNNEI. V was shortened by 4 bases and J by 2 bases, with 4 bases between the two germline ends. This chain's CDR3 is CASSVHTDTQYF. The CDR3 coding sequence is TGTGCCAGCAGTGTACACACAGATACGCAGTATTTT.

V and J are TRBV2 and TRBJ2-1; 12 positions agree with TRBD2. Germline CDR1 and CDR2: SNHLY and FYNNEI. This CDR3 is built from 15 residues. With V trimmed by 5 bases and J by 4 bases, 3 bases remained unmatched. CDR3 nucleotide sequence: TGTGCCAGCAGTCTGCTAGCGGGAGGGTACAATGAGCAGTTCTTC. It specifies CASSLLAGGYNEQFF.

The J gene is TRBJ1-1, the V gene TRBV29-1; TRBD1 is a possible D gene (6 bases). The CDR3 loop spans 16 amino acids. Trimming took 6 bases from V and 0 from J, leaving 20 bases between them. CDR1 and CDR2 from the germline V gene are SQVTM and ANQGSEA. In DNA form, the CDR3 reads TGCAGCGTGAGGGGGGCCGCGGCAACGATGAACACTGAAGCTTTCTTT. Translation: CSVRGAAATMNTEAFF.

The V gene is TRBV29-1, the J gene TRBJ2-1; weak D call: TRBD1 (6 bases). The germline gives CDR1 SQVTM, CDR2 ANQGSEA. V lost 1 base and J 7 bases, leaving 11 bases between the germline ends. This CDR3 comprises 13 residues. CDR3 region: CSVEARQGNEQFF. The CDR3, as DNA: TGCAGCGTTGAAGCACGGCAGGGGAATGAGCAGTTCTTC.

This chain uses TRBV29-1 with TRBJ1-1, with 9 nucleotides matching TRBD1. Trimming took 4 bases from V and 3 from J; bases not matched to a gene: 9. The CDR3 covers 15 residues. Germline V CDR1 and CDR2: SQVTM, ANQGSEA. The CDR3 reads CSVAFGTGLYTEAFF. The CDR3 DNA follows: TGCAGCGTTGCGTTTGGGACAGGGTTGTACACTGAAGCTTTCTTT.

This clone was recorded a few times. The chain has TRBV28 and TRBJ1-2; D unresolved. The CDR3 contains 13 residues. The germline gives CDR1 MDHEN, CDR2 SYDVKM. V was pared by 2 bases and J by 4 bases, with 8 bases between. The CDR3 loop reads CASSLKAIYGYTF. CDR3 nucleotide sequence: TGTGCCAGCAGTTTAAAGGCCATCTATGGCTACACCTTC.

This clone was detected only a few times. Additional DNA sequences in this sample encode the identical CDR3. The chain combines TRBV29-1 with TRBJ2-3; TRBD2 might be the D (5 bases). V was trimmed by 6 bases and J by 2 bases, leaving 6 bases between them. The CDR3 covers 11 residues. Germline V CDR1 and CDR2: SQVTM, ANQGSEA. CDR3 sequence (DNA): TGCAGCGTAGCGGACACAGATACGCAGTATTTT. Translated, it gives CSVADTDTQYF.

The chain combines TRBV5-4 with TRBJ2-1, with D hard to call. Germline CDR1 reads SGHNT; CDR2 reads YYREEE (reference sequence). V gave up 7 bases and J gave up 4 bases, with 9 bases separating them. This CDR3 is built from 12 residues. DNA for the CDR3: TGTGCCAGCGGTCCGATGTACAATGAGCAGTTCTTC. Protein product: CASGPMYNEQFF.

The chain employs TRBV7-9 and TRBJ2-6, with D uncertain. The CDR3 is 13 amino acids. Between the trimmed V and J ends, which lost 3 bases and 4 bases, there was a span of 4 bases. Germline CDR1 reads SEHNR; CDR2 reads FQNEAQ (reference sequence). CDR3 sequence: CASSLVGANVLTF. The CDR3 DNA sequence: TGTGCCAGCAGCTTGGTAGGGGCCAACGTCCTGACTTTC.

This clone occurred a few times. CDR3 sequence (DNA): TGCAGCGTTGTGCTTGACAGGGGCTATGGCTACACCTTC. This gives the protein CSVVLDRGYGYTF. This chain uses TRBV29-1 with TRBJ1-2; 8 bases are a match to TRBD1. V trimming: 4 bases; J trimming: 4 bases; junction bases outside the gene matches: 5. The CDR3 is made up of 13 amino acids. Germline V lookup: CDR1 SQVTM, CDR2 ANQGSEA.

This clone was seen a few times. V usage is TRBV5-1 and J usage is TRBJ2-3; the match to TRBD1 covers 8 bases. V shed 3 bases, J shed 4 bases, and the junction held 7 bases outside the gene matches. There are 15 residues in the CDR3. Germline V lookup: CDR1 SGHRS, CDR2 YFSETQ. The CDR3 loop reads CASSSGQGVADTQYF. Here the CDR3 DNA reads TGCGCCAGCAGCTCCGGACAGGGTGTAGCAGATACGCAGTATTTT.

This clone was counted a few times. The J gene is TRBJ2-7, the V gene TRBV6-1; maybe TRBD2 (6 bases). V gave up 8 bases and J gave up 5 bases, with 10 bases separating them. Germline V lookup: CDR1 MNHNS, CDR2 SASEGT. CDR3 length: 11 amino acids. The CDR3 here is CASRRGDEQYF. The DNA of the CDR3 is TGTGCCAGCCGGAGGGGAGACGAGCAGTACTTC.